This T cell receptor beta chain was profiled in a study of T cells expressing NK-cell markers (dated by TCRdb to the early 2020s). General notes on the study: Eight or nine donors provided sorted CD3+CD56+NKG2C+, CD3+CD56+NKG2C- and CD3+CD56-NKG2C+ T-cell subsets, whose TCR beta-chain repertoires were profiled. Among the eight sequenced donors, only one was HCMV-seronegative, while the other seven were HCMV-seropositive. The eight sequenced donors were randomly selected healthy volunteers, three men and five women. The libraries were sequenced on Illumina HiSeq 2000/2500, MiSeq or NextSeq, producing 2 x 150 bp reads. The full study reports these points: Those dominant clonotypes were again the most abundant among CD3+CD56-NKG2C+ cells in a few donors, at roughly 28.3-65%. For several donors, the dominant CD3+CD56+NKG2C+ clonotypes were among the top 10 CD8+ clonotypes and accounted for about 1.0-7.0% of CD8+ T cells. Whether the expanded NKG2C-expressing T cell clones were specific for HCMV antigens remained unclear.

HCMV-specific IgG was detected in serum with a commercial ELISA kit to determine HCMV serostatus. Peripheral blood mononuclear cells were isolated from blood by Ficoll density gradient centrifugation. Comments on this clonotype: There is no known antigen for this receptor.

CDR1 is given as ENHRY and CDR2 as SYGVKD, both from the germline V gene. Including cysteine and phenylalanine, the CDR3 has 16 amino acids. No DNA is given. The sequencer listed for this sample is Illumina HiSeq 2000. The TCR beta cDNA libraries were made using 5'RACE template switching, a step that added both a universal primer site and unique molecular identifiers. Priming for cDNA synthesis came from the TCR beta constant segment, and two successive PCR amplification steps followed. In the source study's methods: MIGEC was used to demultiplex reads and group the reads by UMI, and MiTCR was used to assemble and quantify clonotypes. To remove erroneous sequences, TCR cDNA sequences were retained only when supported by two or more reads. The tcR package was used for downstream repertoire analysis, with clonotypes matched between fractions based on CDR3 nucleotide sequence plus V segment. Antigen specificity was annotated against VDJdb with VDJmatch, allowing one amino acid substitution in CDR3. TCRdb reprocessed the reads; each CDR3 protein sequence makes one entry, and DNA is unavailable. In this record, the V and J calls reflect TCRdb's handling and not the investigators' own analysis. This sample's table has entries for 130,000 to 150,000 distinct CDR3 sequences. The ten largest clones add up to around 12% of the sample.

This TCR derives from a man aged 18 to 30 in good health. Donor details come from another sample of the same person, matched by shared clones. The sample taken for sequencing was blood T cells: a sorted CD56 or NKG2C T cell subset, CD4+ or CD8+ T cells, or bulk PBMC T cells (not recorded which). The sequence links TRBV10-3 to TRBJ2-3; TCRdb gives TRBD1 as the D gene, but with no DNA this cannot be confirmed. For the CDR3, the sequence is CAISEMGRGDADTQYF.